This is a list of T cell receptor beta chains from one sample in a study of identical twins. In TCRdb, the 5' RACE reads were re-called with MiXCR into one record per CDR3 protein. The profile shows around 450,000 distinct CDR3 sequences, around 14% of them singletons. A further study also used this sample, focusing on yellow fever vaccine responses in identical twins.

Sequenced sample: CD4+ T cells sorted from blood. These receptors were collected from a young woman in good health. Each CDR3 is given with its conserved first and last residue.

TRBV14 14 CASSHGEGRDTQYF
TRBV2 13 CANQRDSVGTQYF
TRBV4-2 15 CAAQGEEFSYNEQFF
TRBV18 16 CASSQVGTVNTGELFF
TRBV20-1 14 CSAGLGRANTEAFF
TRBV12-3/TRBV12-4 14 CASSGNSGANVLTF
TRBV7-6 12 CASQGPEYEQYF
TRBV6-2/TRBV6-3 16 CASGPGTSGYSYEQYF
TRBV7-2 15 CASSLSVPGSYEQYF
TRBV20-1 16 CSAPGGSGGSYNEQFF
TRBV5-6 16 CASSLGAGISTDTQYF
TRBV20-1 15 CSARAPARGTDTQYF
TRBV20-1 14 CSASRLVTGVEQYF
TRBV10-3 16 CATKLAGGPEADTQYF
TRBV20-1 14 CSAFGDRGSDTQYF
TRBV30 16 CAWSVGGLSSYNEQFF
TRBV4-2 13 CASSQGSSDTQYF
TRBV7-2 12 CASSLFLYGYTF
TRBV20-1 14 CSGEGTSGYNEQFF
TRBV5-1 15 CASSLQLAGTLEQYF
TRBV6-1 15 CASRNSGASYNEQFF
TRBV27 15 CASSLTGTNTYEQYF